These 23 T cell receptor beta chains were all obtained from the same sample, sequenced in a study of blood T cell repertoires in COVID-19. The data were produced by immunoSEQ multiplex PCR, yet TCRdb's version contains in-frame clones alone and is incomplete. The table records over 250,000 clones, approximately 86% of them present only once. Sequencing used peripheral blood. Every receptor here comes from a woman between 65 and 79 years old with COVID-19, enrolled during active disease.

The chain has TRBV18 and TRBJ1-4, with 9 nucleotides matching TRBD1. The junction had 11 bases not matched to a gene; V was cut back by 4 bases and J by 8 bases. Germline V CDR1 and CDR2: KGHSH, LQKENI. This CDR3 region has 16 residues. The CDR3 protein is CASSLGTLGTGEKLFF. DNA for the CDR3: TGTGCCAGCTCACTCGGGACTCTTGGGACAGGGGAAAAACTGTTTTTT. Drawing the rest from reference TRBV18 and TRBJ1-4, the complete variable domain is NAGVMQNPRHLVRRRGQEARLRCSPMKGHSHVYWYRQLPEEGLKFMVYLQKENIIDESGMPKERFSAEFPKEGPSILRIQQVVRGDSAAYFCASSLGTLGTGEKLFFGSGTQLSVL.

The V call is TRBV21-1, the J call TRBJ1-2; the table's D call TRBD1 went unverified against the DNA. TRBV21-1 is given as a pseudogene. There are 16 residues in the CDR3. The DNA of the CDR3 is TGTGCCAGCAGCAAAGGTACCAAGACAGTTAACTATGGCTACACCTTC. Protein: CASSKGTKTVNYGYTF.

The rearrangement uses TRBV9 and TRBJ2-7; 9 bases are shared with TRBD1. Germline-derived CDR1 and CDR2 are SGDLS and YYNGEE. The V gene end was trimmed by 3 bases and the J gene end by 6 bases; junction bases not matched to a gene: 4. The CDR3 totals 13 residues. For the CDR3, the DNA is TGTGCCAGCAGCGCTGACAGGGGGTTCGAGCAGTACTTC. Translation gives CASSADRGFEQYF.

The chain is built from TRBV19 and TRBJ2-1; TRBD2 might be the D (5 bases). Looked up from germline, CDR1 is LNHDA and CDR2 is SQIVND (reference sequence). The CDR3 consists of 15 residues. V shed 5 bases and J shed 5 bases, with 16 bases lying between them. Here the CDR3 DNA reads TGTGCCAGTAGTGCCATCCCGGGAATCGACAATGAGCAGTTCTTC. Its translation is CASSAIPGIDNEQFF.

The V and J genes are TRBV21-1 and TRBJ2-3; the table names TRBD1, a call not compared with the DNA. TRBV21-1 is a pseudogene segment. The CDR3 loop spans 17 amino acids. The CDR3 sequence: CASSPGTASGGTDTQYF. CDR3 coding DNA: TGTGCCAGCAGCCCCGGGACAGCCTCAGGCGGCACAGATACGCAGTATTTT.

This rearrangement joins TRBV2 to TRBJ2-1; 11 bases match TRBD1. From germline, CDR1 is SNHLY and CDR2 FYNNEI. This CDR3 region has 16 residues. The ends lost 5 bases at V and 5 bases at J; junction bases unmatched: 8. The CDR3 protein is CASSTTGTGGHNEQFF. CDR3 coding DNA: TGTGCCAGCAGTACCACCGGGACAGGGGGGCACAATGAGCAGTTCTTC.

The sample holds one count of this clone. The genes are TRBV2 and TRBJ1-2; maybe TRBD1 (5 bases). With 6 bases removed from V and 8 bases from J, the gap between germline ends came to 16 bases. This CDR3 contains 13 residues. From germline, CDR1 is SNHLY and CDR2 FYNNEI. The CDR3 protein is CASSDGGLLGYTF. The CDR3 DNA sequence: TGTGCCAGCAGCGACGGGGGTTTGTTAGGCTACACCTTC.

The rearrangement links TRBV29-1 to TRBJ1-2; D not resolved. Germline-derived CDR1 and CDR2 are SQVTM and ANQGSEA. V lost 3 bases, J lost 8 bases, and 7 bases lay in between. CDR3 length: 10 residues. Written as DNA, the CDR3 is TGCAGCGTTGATTTATCGGGCTACACCTTC. Its translation: CSVDLSGYTF.

This chain links TRBV4-3 with TRBJ1-2; perhaps TRBD1 as D (6 bases). Germline loops: CDR1 LGHNA, CDR2 YSLEER. CDR3 length: 15 amino acids. V was pared by 0 bases and J by 5 bases, with 13 bases between. The CDR3 DNA reads as TGCGCCAGCAGCCAAGATCTGCAGGGGAAGTATGGCTACACCTTC. Translation: CASSQDLQGKYGYTF.

With respect to this clone: This CDR3 is also generated by other DNA sequences in the sample. This chain joins TRBV7-2 and TRBJ2-5; weak D call: TRBD2 (6 bases). Trimming took 0 bases from V and 4 from J, leaving 9 bases between them. This CDR3 has 14 residues. CDR1 and CDR2 from the germline V gene are SGHTA and FQGNSA. The CDR3 sequence: CASSLAGGRETQYF. The CDR3 DNA sequence: TGTGCCAGCAGCTTAGCGGGGGGAAGAGAGACCCAGTACTTC.

The chain links TRBV29-1 to TRBJ2-1; 11 nucleotides align to TRBD1. The junction had 6 bases not matched to a gene; V was cut back by 7 bases and J by 7 bases. The CDR3 consists of 13 residues. Germline V CDR1 and CDR2: SQVTM, ANQGSEA. The CDR3 reads CSAGQGARNEQFF. The CDR3, as DNA: TGCAGCGCCGGACAGGGGGCGAGGAATGAGCAGTTCTTC.

The V and J genes are TRBV11-3 and TRBJ2-5, with 9 bases matching TRBD2. V was pared by 4 bases and J by 6 bases, with 6 bases of the junction left unmatched. Looked up from germline, CDR1 is SGHNT and CDR2 is YENEEA. The CDR3 has 14 residues. CDR3 nucleotides: TGTGCCAGCAGCTCTGGGACTAGCCCCAAGACCCAGTACTTC. It encodes CASSSGTSPKTQYF.

The rearrangement uses TRBV24-1 and TRBJ1-2, with TRBD1 matching 8 bases. Trimming at V came to 6 bases and at J to 10 bases, leaving 12 bases not matched to a gene. Germline V gives CDR1 KGHDR, CDR2 SFDVKD. The CDR3 is 14 residues long. CDR3 DNA: TGTGCCACCAGTCCCCGAGGGGACAGGTCCATCTACACCTTC. Its protein product is CATSPRGDRSIYTF.

The CDR3 sequence is CASSHLAGGQDTQYF. Written as DNA, the CDR3 is TGTGCCAGCAGCCATCTAGCGGGGGGGCAGGATACGCAGTATTTT. The V call is TRBV3-1 (or the pseudogene TRBV3-2), the J call TRBJ2-3; 12 bases are a match to TRBD2. CDR1 LGHDT and CDR2 YNNKEL come from the germline V gene (reference sequence). The ends lost 3 bases at V and 6 bases at J; junction bases unmatched: 4. The CDR3 extends over 15 amino acids.

The CDR3 is CSVEALHSLDTEAFF. The CDR3 DNA sequence: TGCAGCGTTGAAGCCCTCCACAGCCTGGACACTGAAGCTTTCTTT. The chain employs TRBV29-1 and TRBJ1-1, with D unclear. V was pared by 1 base and J by 3 bases, with 15 bases between. This CDR3 region has 15 residues. CDR1 is SQVTM and CDR2 is ANQGSEA in the germline V gene.

This clone has a handful of counts. The V call is TRBV6-6, the J call TRBJ2-5; 8 bases agree with TRBD2. Looked up from germline, CDR1 is MNHNY and CDR2 is SVGAGI (reference sequence). The length of the CDR3 is 17 residues. V trimming: 5 bases; J trimming: 3 bases; junction bases outside the gene matches: 14. In DNA form, the CDR3 reads TGTGCCAGCAGTCCGATCTTTAGGGGACTAGGGGAAGAGACCCAGTACTTC. This codes for CASSPIFRGLGEETQYF.

This clone was counted between two and nine times. This chain links TRBV15 with TRBJ1-2, with 7 nucleotides matching TRBD1. V shed 5 bases, J shed 2 bases, and the junction held 5 bases outside the gene matches. CDR3 size: 14 residues. CDR1 LNHNV and CDR2 YYDKDF come from the germline V gene (reference sequence). The CDR3 loop is CATSGQQGNYGYTF. CDR3 coding DNA: TGTGCCACCAGCGGACAACAGGGGAACTATGGCTACACCTTC.

J is TRBJ1-6 and V is TRBV27; TRBD1 might be the D (6 bases). The V end lost 2 bases, the J end lost 10 bases, and 12 bases lay between the germline ends. CDR3 size: 14 residues. CDR1 is MNHEY, CDR2 SMNVEV, per germline (reference sequence). CDR3 region: CASSLLQGNSPLHF. CDR3 sequence (DNA): TGTGCCAGCAGTTTACTACAGGGAAACTCACCCCTCCACTTT.

The sample holds a few counts of this clone. This chain links TRBV7-2 with TRBJ2-2; D perhaps matches TRBD1 (6 bases). CDR3 size: 16 residues. Germline V CDR1 and CDR2: SGHTA, FQGNSA. Trimming pared 1 base from V and 5 bases from J, leaving 14 bases between. The CDR3 spells CASSLVRGKGTGELFF. The DNA for the CDR3 is TGTGCCAGCAGCTTAGTCAGGGGTAAAGGGACCGGGGAGCTGTTTTTT.

The genes are TRBV6-6 and TRBJ1-3; 7 nucleotides match TRBD1. V dropped 7 bases and J dropped 0; count of bases not matched to a gene: 9. Germline V lookup: CDR1 MNHNY, CDR2 SVGAGI (reference sequence). CDR3 length: 16 amino acids. CDR3 sequence (DNA): TGTGCCAGCACCGTGGCAGGGGGATACTCTGGAAACACCATATATTTT. Its protein is CASTVAGGYSGNTIYF.

The chain couples TRBV7-3 to TRBJ2-1; TRBD2 matches at 15 bases. The germline V gene has CDR1 SGHTA and CDR2 FQGTGA. The CDR3 runs to 15 residues. The trim removed 2 bases at V and 9 bases at J, leaving 2 bases unmatched. The chain's CDR3 is CASSLSGLAGGEQFF. The CDR3 coding sequence is TGTGCCAGCAGCTTATCGGGACTAGCGGGGGGTGAGCAGTTCTTC.

This chain joins TRBV4-1 and TRBJ2-5; perhaps TRBD2 as D (6 bases). V was shortened by 1 base and J by 5 bases, with 20 bases between the two germline ends. Germline lookup yields CDR1 MGHRA and CDR2 YSYEKL. CDR3 length: 17 residues. The CDR3 reads CASSQVPSSAGRETQYF. The DNA of the CDR3 is TGCGCCAGCAGCCAAGTCCCTTCTTCGGCGGGGAGGGAGACCCAGTACTTC.

This clone was seen repeatedly, ten times or more. CDR3 amino acids: CASSPLKRGPSYNEQFF. The CDR3 DNA sequence: TGTGCCAGCAGCCCCCTTAAGCGGGGGCCCTCCTACAATGAGCAGTTCTTC. The chain recombines TRBV7-6 with TRBJ2-1; TRBD2 matches 8 bases. V shed 5 bases, J shed 0 bases, and the junction held 9 bases outside the gene matches. This CDR3 comprises 17 residues. CDR1 SGHVS and CDR2 FNYEAQ come from the germline V gene.